These 18 T cell receptor beta chains were all obtained from the same sample, sequenced in a study of T cell responses to AZD1222 COVID-19 vaccine. Profiling relied on immunoSEQ multiplex PCR, and the TCRdb table lists in-frame clones only, not all of them. Here the sample spans 140,000 to 150,000 clones, over 75% being singletons. Sequenced here: peripheral blood, sampled on day 0 of AZD1222 vaccination. All receptors come from an adult in good health.

This chain uses TRBV7-9 with TRBJ2-1; 9 nucleotides align to TRBD2. CDR3 length equals 15 residues. After removal of 5 bases from V and 7 bases from J, the junction contained 9 bases not matched to a gene. CDR1 is SEHNR, CDR2 FQNEAQ, per germline (reference sequence). The CDR3 nucleotides read TGTGCCAGCAGCCGCGGTAGCGGGAGAGGAAATGAGCAGTTCTTC. Its translation: CASSRGSGRGNEQFF.

The V call is TRBV10-3, the J call TRBJ2-7; D call uncertain. V gave up 0 bases and J gave up 3 bases, with 6 bases separating them. CDR1 is ENHRY and CDR2 is SYGVKD in the germline V gene. The CDR3 loop spans 13 amino acids. The CDR3 sequence: CAISESVVYEQYF. CDR3 DNA: TGTGCCATCAGTGAGTCAGTGGTCTACGAGCAGTACTTC.

The chain uses TRBV25-1 and TRBJ2-1, with 8 bases matching TRBD2. The CDR3 has 13 amino acids. Germline CDR1 MGHDK, CDR2 SYGVNS. Trimming took 4 bases from V and 5 from J; bases not matched to a gene: 1. The CDR3 protein is CASSGTSHNEQFF. CDR3 bases: TGTGCCAGCAGTGGGACTAGCCACAATGAGCAGTTCTTC.

The V and J genes are TRBV28 and TRBJ1-1; D may be TRBD1 (6 bases). Deletions cut 4 bases from V and 5 bases from J, with 17 bases between. The CDR3 has 15 amino acids. The germline V gene encodes CDR1 MDHEN and CDR2 SYDVKM. CDR3 amino acids: CASSSGAEQDTEAFF. The CDR3 DNA is TGTGCCAGCAGTTCAGGGGCGGAACAAGATACTGAAGCTTTCTTT. Full variable domain (outside the CDR3, taken from reference TRBV28 and TRBJ1-1): DVKVTQSSRYLVKRTGEKVFLECVQDMDHENMFWYRQDPGLGLRLIYFSYDVKMKEKGDIPEGYSVSREKKERFSLILESASTNQTSMYLCASSSGAEQDTEAFFGQGTRLTVV.

The gene calls are TRBV2 and TRBJ1-5, with D perhaps TRBD1 (5 bases). CDR1 is SNHLY and CDR2 is FYNNEI in the germline V gene. The CDR3 is 14 amino acids. Between the trimmed V and J ends, which lost 4 bases and 2 bases, there was a span of 9 bases. The CDR3 DNA is TGTGCCAGCAGTGGGGACTGGGGCAATCAGCCCCAGCATTTT. This sequence encodes CASSGDWGNQPQHF.

The chain carries TRBV4-1 and TRBJ2-1; 8 positions agree with TRBD2. Germline V CDR1 and CDR2: MGHRA, YSYEKL. This CDR3 is 16 amino acids long. The V and J ends lost 1 base and 2 bases, in that order; junction bases with no gene match: 4. The CDR3 DNA is TGCGCCAGCAGCCAAGTTGACGGGAGGGCCTACAATGAGCAGTTCTTC. Amino acids: CASSQVDGRAYNEQFF.

The V gene is TRBV19, the J gene TRBJ2-2; D is unclear. The CDR3 runs to 14 residues. Germline V gene lookup returns CDR1 LNHDA and CDR2 SQIVND (reference sequence). CDR3 amino acids: CASHGRRNTGELFF. In DNA, the CDR3 is TGTGCTTCTCACGGACGGAGGAACACCGGGGAGCTGTTTTTT.

For the CDR3, the DNA is TGTGCCTGGGGATTTTCGAGGGGGGAGACCCAGTACTTC. Translated: CAWGFSRGETQYF. This chain uses TRBV30 with TRBJ2-5; a weak D match, TRBD1 (6 bases). The germline V and J ends were trimmed by 5 bases and 5 bases, with 15 bases remaining between them. CDR3 length: 13 residues. CDR1 is GTSNPN and CDR2 is SVGIG in the germline V gene (reference sequence).

The rearrangement joins TRBV28 to TRBJ1-2; D ambiguous. CDR1 MDHEN and CDR2 SYDVKM come from the germline V gene. The CDR3 is 12 amino acids. V was cut by 6 bases and J by 8 bases, with 13 bases left in between. CDR3 nucleotides: TGTGCCAGCAGAAGTACCCAGTCCGGCTACACCTTC. Translation gives CASRSTQSGYTF.

The chain links TRBV6-1 to TRBJ2-5, with 9 bases matching TRBD1. V gave up 4 bases and J gave up 4 bases; unmatched junction bases: 10. The CDR3 extends over 16 amino acids. Germline lookup yields CDR1 MNHNS and CDR2 SASEGT. The CDR3 DNA sequence: TGTGCCAGCAGTGGGTATACAGGGGGCGTTCGAGAGACCCAGTACTTC. Protein product: CASSGYTGGVRETQYF.

This clone has a single count. This sequence joins TRBV7-8 and TRBJ2-5; the D is unclear. Deletions cut 5 bases from V and 3 bases from J, with 10 bases between. The CDR3 contains 13 residues. Germline CDR1 SGHVS, CDR2 FQNEAQ. For the CDR3, the DNA is TGTGCCAGCAGCCGTGGGTTGAAAGAGACCCAGTACTTC. This sequence encodes CASSRGLKETQYF.

The chain links TRBV6-6 to TRBJ1-1; TRBD1 is a possible D gene (5 bases). Trimming left V 7 bases short and J 1 base short, with 16 bases between. The CDR3 is 15 amino acids. CDR1 is MNHNY and CDR2 is SVGAGI in the germline V gene (reference sequence). The CDR3, as DNA: TGTGCCAGCATCCACCCCCAGGGTGAGAACACTGAAGCTTTCTTT. This translates into CASIHPQGENTEAFF.

The genes are TRBV6-4 and TRBJ2-6; tentative D call: TRBD2 (5 bases). The germline V gene encodes CDR1 MRHNA and CDR2 SNTAGT. Trimming removed 6 bases at V and 0 bases at J, with 9 bases between. This CDR3 contains 15 residues. The CDR3 bases are TGTGCCAGCAGGGCTACTAGCTCTGGGGCCAACGTCCTGACTTTC. The encoded protein is CASRATSSGANVLTF.

This clone was detected once. V usage is TRBV9 and J usage is TRBJ1-1; 10 bases are shared with TRBD1. Looked up from germline, CDR1 is SGDLS and CDR2 is YYNGEE. The V gene end was trimmed by 0 bases and the J gene end by 4 bases; junction bases not matched to a gene: 9. There are 17 residues in the CDR3. The CDR3 bases are TGTGCCAGCAGCGTAGCCCCGACAGGGGGCACGGCCACTGAAGCTTTCTTT. It encodes CASSVAPTGGTATEAFF.

The gene calls are TRBV28 and TRBJ2-7, with D perhaps TRBD2 (6 bases). V was cut by 11 bases and J by 3 bases, with 14 bases left in between. The CDR3 runs to 12 residues. Germline values: CDR1 MDHEN, CDR2 SYDVKM. As DNA, the CDR3 is TGTGCCGCGGCGCGGGGAGGCTACGAGCAGTACTTC. Translating it yields CAAARGGYEQYF.

This rearrangement joins TRBV14 to TRBJ2-7; a possible D gene is TRBD1 (6 bases). The V end was cut by 0 bases, the J end by 7 bases, with 22 bases between. Germline CDR1 and CDR2: SGHDN and FVKESK. The CDR3 covers 17 residues. The CDR3 DNA is TGTGCCAGCAGCCAAGATGTCCAGGGGCTAGACCTCTTAGAGCAGTACTTC. Its translation: CASSQDVQGLDLLEQYF.

The chain employs TRBV12-5 and TRBJ2-1, with a possible D match to TRBD1 (6 bases). The germline gives CDR1 LGHNT, CDR2 FRNRAP. The CDR3 has 15 amino acids. Trimming took 0 bases from V and 4 from J, leaving 10 bases between them. CDR3: CASGLVQGMYNEQFF. Written as DNA, the CDR3 is TGTGCTAGTGGTTTGGTACAGGGTATGTACAATGAGCAGTTCTTC. The variable domain in full, with the rest retrieved from reference TRBV12-5 and TRBJ2-1, is DARVTQTPRHKVTEMGQEVTMRCQPILGHNTVFWYRQTMMQGLELLAYFRNRAPLDDSGMPKDRFSAEMPDATLATLKIQPSEPRDSAVYFCASGLVQGMYNEQFFGPGTRLTVL.

This rearrangement joins TRBV19 to TRBJ2-7; a possible D gene is TRBD2 (5 bases). The germline V gene encodes CDR1 LNHDA and CDR2 SQIVND (reference sequence). This CDR3 is 12 amino acids long. Trimming took off 8 bases at V and 3 bases at J, with 11 bases between the two ends. CDR3 protein: CASGAGGYEQYF. For the CDR3, the DNA is TGTGCCAGTGGAGCCGGAGGCTACGAGCAGTACTTC. Full variable domain (outside the CDR3, taken from reference TRBV19 and TRBJ2-7): DGGITQSPKYLFRKEGQNVTLSCEQNLNHDAMYWYRQDPGQGLRLIYYSQIVNDFQKGDIAEGYSVSREKKESFPLTVTSAQKNPTAFYLCASGAGGYEQYFGPGTRLTVT.